The source of this TCR beta chain is a study of CD8 T cells in ankylosing spondylitis. Using quantitative 5'-RACE with molecular barcodes, the authors made TCR beta libraries. A single record per CDR3 protein comes from TCRdb applying MiXCR to the 5' RACE reads. The repertoire holds approximately 220,000 distinct CDR3 sequences, around 16% seen once, with 40% to 50% in the top ten. Study findings and constraints: Disease-linked clones bore a CD8+ phenotype, appearing relatively rarely in peripheral blood. A TCR beta motif made of about eight highly homologous variants seemed typical of ankylosing spondylitis blood. Disease-linked clones were reportedly significantly enriched in matched ankylosing spondylitis synovial fluid. Existing reports had already noted some motif variants in reactive arthritis synovial fluid and blood.

About this clonotype itself: What it binds is unknown.

The source is a male donor with ankylosing spondylitis. The sequenced sample was blood, either unsorted or a sorted T cell fraction (not recorded which).

The CDR3 sequence: CASSPYLGQGSTDTQYF. Written as DNA, the CDR3 is TGTGCCAGCAGCCCCTACCTAGGACAGGGAAGCACAGATACGCAGTATTTT. V usage is TRBV9 and J usage is TRBJ2-3, with 8 bases aligning to TRBD1. The CDR3 is 17 amino acids. CDR1 is SGDLS, CDR2 YYNGEE, per germline. After removal of 4 bases from V and 0 bases from J, the junction contained 10 bases not matched to a gene.